This T cell receptor beta chain was recorded in a study of Graves' ophthalmopathy and Graves' hyperthyroidism. Whole-study results and caveats: Using a 13-signature model, the authors split ophthalmopathy from stable hyperthyroidism, with roughly 90% sensitivity and 81.08% specificity. Detected in blood as well were most expanded thyroid clonotypes with frequency above 0.001.

This clonotype has ten or more counts. Its antigen is undetermined. Germline CDR1 is SGHTA and CDR2 is FQGNSA. Between the trimmed V and J ends, which lost 1 base and 0 bases, there was a span of 12 bases. The CDR3 is 17 amino acids. RNA transcripts were the source from which TCR beta CDR3 regions were amplified. Following a first-round RT-PCR that used HTBI primers, a second-round multiplex PCR was carried out. Using its own MiXCR run on the multiplex PCR reads, TCRdb lists one record per CDR3 protein. The repertoire has over a million distinct CDR3 sequences, about two fifths of them found once; the top ten carry around 10%. Hyperthyroidism patients were newly diagnosed, under 2 months' duration, aged 18 to 65.

This TCR came from an adult man with Graves' hyperthyroidism. The chain recombines TRBV7-2 with TRBJ2-2; D might be TRBD1 or TRBD2, each matching 5 bases. Material for sequencing was peripheral blood or thyroid tissue (not recorded which). The CDR3: CASSLVRARANTGELFF. For the CDR3, the DNA is TGTGCCAGCAGCTTAGTGAGGGCCAGGGCGAACACCGGGGAGCTGTTTTTT.